This T cell receptor beta chain was captured in a study of T cell changes during pregnancy in multiple sclerosis. Sequenced by immunoSEQ multiplex PCR; TCRdb stores in-frame clones only, minus some. The table includes 64,000 or so clones, roughly 90% detected once. The germline CDR1 and CDR2 sequences are MDHEN and SYDVKM. V was cut by 6 bases and J by 4 bases, with 13 bases left in between. The CDR3 runs 14 residues. The chain joins TRBV28 to TRBJ1-3; tentatively, D is TRBD1 (6 bases). The sample was peripheral blood, taken in the first trimester of pregnancy. The sequence was collected from a female donor with multiple sclerosis, enrolled in a pregnancy study. Here the CDR3 DNA reads TGTGCCAGCAGAGATACAGGGTCGGGAAACACCATATATTTT. Encoded protein: CASRDTGSGNTIYF.